This T cell receptor beta chain came from a study of blood T cell repertoires in COVID-19. Looking at the study overall: Both acute and convalescent COVID-19 samples were obtained from the United States, Italy and Spain. PBMCs, B-cell-depleted T cells, or T cells provided the cDNA or gDNA that made up the material.

Authors' methods: Amplification from reference gene primers served as the basis for estimated nucleated cell counts. Repertoires were generated with immunoSEQ multiplex PCR, while TCRdb's copy carries only in-frame clones and drops some. That table gives V, J and clone size, and the DNA gave D and trimming. The sample records roughly 300,000 clones, approximately 89% being singletons. Patients from Seattle were sampled longitudinally, starting during active infection. Per germline, CDR1 KGHSH and CDR2 LQKENI. V was shortened by 2 bases and J by 5 bases, with 12 bases between the two germline ends. The CDR3 runs to 14 residues.

The gene calls are TRBV18 and TRBJ2-5; perhaps TRBD2 as D (6 bases). The source material was peripheral blood. This receptor was obtained from a woman in her twenties or thirties with COVID-19, enrolled during active disease. The CDR3 DNA sequence: TGTGCCAGCTCACCATCGCGGGGAGGCGAGACCCAGTACTTC. It yields the protein CASSPSRGGETQYF.